One sample yielded the 21 T cell receptor beta chains listed below, sequenced in a study of spatial heterogeneity in lung cancer. Indicated time point: sample taken at primary tumor resection. The sequenced material consisted of unsorted whole RNA from tumor, nontumor lung or frozen PBMC. In TCRdb, the 5' RACE reads were re-called with MiXCR into one record per CDR3 protein. Of some 85,000 distinct CDR3 sequences in the sample, about 20% were seen once. This material consisted of PBMCs, taken at surgery. The origin of the receptors is a male donor with early-stage non-small cell lung cancer.

This rearrangement joins TRBV14 to TRBJ2-3; TRBD1 agrees at 12 bases. This CDR3 comprises 15 residues. Trimming took 6 bases from V and 7 from J; bases not matched to a gene: 8. Germline V gene lookup returns CDR1 SGHDN and CDR2 FVKESK. CDR3 in DNA: TGTGCCAGCAGTCACCGGGGACAGGGGGCCCATACGCAGTATTTT. Its protein is CASSHRGQGAHTQYF.

This chain uses TRBV7-3 with TRBJ2-7; no clear D gene. This CDR3 is built from 13 residues. Between the trimmed V and J ends, which lost 5 bases and 7 bases, there was a span of 15 bases. CDR1 is SGHTA and CDR2 is FQGTGA in the germline V gene. The CDR3 sequence: CASSNTADGEQYF. CDR3 DNA: TGTGCCAGCAGCAATACAGCTGACGGGGAGCAGTACTTC. Drawing the rest from reference TRBV7-3 and TRBJ2-7, the complete variable domain is GAGVSQTPSNKVTEKGKYVELRCDPISGHTALYWYRQSLGQGPEFLIYFQGTGAADDSGLPNDRFFAVRPEGSVSTLKIQRTERGDSAVYLCASSNTADGEQYFGPGTRLTVT.

The rearrangement uses TRBV19 and TRBJ2-3, with 8 bases identical to TRBD1. V shed 4 bases and J 4 bases; nucleotides not matched to a gene: 10. Germline V lookup: CDR1 LNHDA, CDR2 SQIVND (reference sequence). The CDR3 totals 16 residues. CDR3 protein: CASSTQGAPSPDTQYF. The CDR3 DNA reads TGTGCCAGTAGTACCCAGGGGGCGCCTAGCCCAGATACGCAGTATTTT.

This clonotype has only a few counts. The V gene is TRBV7-2, the J gene TRBJ2-5, with D possibly being TRBD1 (5 bases). CDR3 size: 13 residues. Germline CDR1 SGHTA, CDR2 FQGNSA. V was trimmed by 3 bases and J by 4 bases, leaving 9 bases between them. The CDR3: CASSFAGSETQYF. Written as DNA, the CDR3 is TGTGCCAGCAGCTTTGCAGGGTCAGAGACCCAGTACTTC.

The CDR3 DNA is TGTGCCACCGGAGGGACGTCCTCCTACGAGCAGTACTTC. It is translated as CATGGTSSYEQYF. The chain combines TRBV15 with TRBJ2-7; TRBD2 might be the D (6 bases). V lost 8 bases and J lost 0, with 11 bases in between. Looked up from germline, CDR1 is LNHNV and CDR2 is YYDKDF (reference sequence). This CDR3 comprises 13 residues.

The V call is TRBV5-4, the J call TRBJ2-7, with D unresolved. The length of the CDR3 is 12 residues. The ends were cut back, 3 bases at V and 0 bases at J, with 4 bases in the middle. Germline V gene lookup returns CDR1 SGHNT and CDR2 YYREEE (reference sequence). The CDR3 is CASSSDSYEQYF. For the CDR3, the DNA is TGTGCCAGCAGCTCGGACTCCTACGAGCAGTACTTC.

This clonotype was seen a few times. The chain has TRBV7-3 and TRBJ1-1; the D is unclear. The germline gives CDR1 SGHTA, CDR2 FQGTGA. The CDR3 totals 13 residues. Trimming cost V 4 bases and J 1 base, with 7 bases left between them. In DNA form, the CDR3 reads TGTGCCAGCAGCTATTCAGGGAACACTGAAGCTTTCTTT. Amino acid sequence: CASSYSGNTEAFF.

This clonotype came up a few times. The J gene is TRBJ2-1, the V gene TRBV6-1; possibly TRBD2 for D (6 bases). Trimming shortened V by 4 bases and J by 7 bases, and 14 bases separated the two germline ends. The CDR3 consists of 14 residues. Germline V gene sequence: CDR1 MNHNS, CDR2 SASEGT. The CDR3 protein is CASSVGGAKNEQFF. The CDR3 region has the DNA TGTGCCAGCAGTGTAGGCGGGGCCAAGAATGAGCAGTTCTTC.

The rearrangement joins TRBV25-1 to TRBJ2-7; the match to TRBD1 covers 9 bases. J lost 6 bases, V lost 7 bases, and 7 bases had no gene match. The CDR3 runs 13 residues. From germline, CDR1 is MGHDK and CDR2 SYGVNS. Here the CDR3 reads CASTGGTGFEQYF. CDR3 nucleotide sequence: TGTGCCAGCACAGGGGGGACAGGGTTCGAGCAGTACTTC.

This sequence joins TRBV24-1 and TRBJ2-1; perhaps TRBD2 as D (6 bases). This CDR3 is built from 12 residues. CDR1 and CDR2 from the germline V gene are KGHDR and SFDVKD. V lost 4 bases to trimming and J lost 8 bases, with 8 bases between them. The CDR3 nucleotides are TGTGCCACCAGTGAGCGGGGTGATGAGCAGTTCTTC. It is translated as CATSERGDEQFF.

The genes are TRBV18 and TRBJ2-7; 7 bases match TRBD2. V was pared by 4 bases and J by 5 bases, with 11 bases of the junction left unmatched. Germline V gives CDR1 KGHSH, CDR2 LQKENI. The CDR3 totals 15 residues. CDR3: CASSLSSGGWDEQYF. The CDR3 DNA reads TGTGCCAGCTCACTTTCTAGCGGCGGATGGGACGAGCAGTACTTC.

This chain uses TRBV7-3 with TRBJ2-1, with 9 bases that match TRBD2. This CDR3 region has 15 residues. In germline, CDR1 is SGHTA, CDR2 FQGTGA. The V segment lost 2 bases and the J segment 3 bases; nucleotides outside the gene matches: 2. Here the CDR3 DNA reads TGTGCCAGCAGCTTAGAGCGGGGGGACTACAATGAGCAGTTCTTC. It translates to CASSLERGDYNEQFF.

The rearrangement joins TRBV7-6 to TRBJ2-7; 8 bases match TRBD1. Germline V gene lookup returns CDR1 SGHVS and CDR2 FNYEAQ. V was clipped by 5 bases and J by 2 bases; unmatched bases: 8. This CDR3 region has 15 residues. CDR3 sequence (DNA): TGTGCCAGCAGCAAAGACGGGACAGGTGCCTACGAGCAGTACTTC. Its protein product is CASSKDGTGAYEQYF.

The chain recombines TRBV27 with TRBJ2-2, with a possible D match to TRBD1 (5 bases). In germline, CDR1 is MNHEY, CDR2 SMNVEV (reference sequence). The CDR3 sequence is 13 residues long. Trimming removed 3 bases from V and 9 bases from J, with 11 bases in between. The CDR3, as DNA: TGTGCCAGCAGTTTGGCAGGGCGACGGGAGCTGTTTTTT. Protein: CASSLAGRRELFF.

This chain uses TRBV5-4 with TRBJ2-1, with D maybe TRBD2 (5 bases). Trimming cost V 0 bases and J 4 bases, with 11 bases left between them. The CDR3 covers 15 residues. In germline, CDR1 is SGHNT, CDR2 YYREEE (reference sequence). In nucleotides, the CDR3 is TGTGCCAGCAGCTTGGAAGGAGCGGCTTACAATGAGCAGTTCTTC. Its protein is CASSLEGAAYNEQFF.

This clonotype has ten or more counts. This chain connects TRBV5-1 to TRBJ2-1; D possibly corresponds to TRBD2 (5 bases). This CDR3 contains 15 residues. In germline, CDR1 is SGHRS, CDR2 YFSETQ. Trimming removed 1 base from V and 9 bases from J, with 17 bases in between. The CDR3 here is CASSLSTNSYGEQFF. The CDR3 DNA reads as TGCGCCAGCAGCTTGTCGACTAACTCGTACGGTGAGCAGTTCTTC.

This clonotype was detected only a few times. The chain has TRBV6-6 and TRBJ2-1, with D possibly TRBD2 on 6 matching bases. Germline V gives CDR1 MNHNY, CDR2 SVGAGI (reference sequence). Deletions cut 6 bases from V and 10 bases from J, with 22 bases between. CDR3 size: 15 residues. CDR3 sequence: CASSPGRMGGTEQFF. DNA of the CDR3: TGTGCCAGCAGCCCCGGACGTATGGGAGGCACGGAGCAGTTCTTC.

The chain employs TRBV7-2 and TRBJ1-1, with a weak D call TRBD1 (5 bases). Trimming removed 3 bases at V and 1 base at J, with 12 bases between. The CDR3 consists of 15 residues. CDR1 and CDR2 from the germline V gene are SGHTA and FQGNSA. For the CDR3, the DNA is TGTGCCAGCAGCTTGGGGGGACGTACGAACACTGAAGCTTTCTTT. Protein product: CASSLGGRTNTEAFF.

This clonotype occurred a few times. The chain has TRBV27 and TRBJ2-4; D is possibly TRBD1 (6 bases). The germline gives CDR1 MNHEY, CDR2 SMNVEV (reference sequence). The ends were cut back, 6 bases at V and 0 bases at J, with 21 bases in the middle. This CDR3 is built from 18 residues. DNA of the CDR3: TGTGCCAGCAGCCCAAGGTGGGGGCAGACTTTAGCCAAAAACATTCAGTACTTC. The encoded protein is CASSPRWGQTLAKNIQYF.

The chain couples TRBV20-1 to TRBJ1-1; no firm D call. The CDR3 has 13 amino acids. Trimming cost V 0 bases and J 5 bases, with 10 bases left between them. CDR1 and CDR2 (germline): DFQATT, SNEGSKA (reference sequence). The CDR3 sequence is CSARESGKTEAFF. Here the CDR3 DNA reads TGCAGTGCTAGAGAGTCGGGGAAAACTGAAGCTTTCTTT.

This clonotype has more than one count but fewer than ten. The gene calls are TRBV7-2 and TRBJ2-3; D remains ambiguous. The CDR3 spans 16 residues. CDR1 is SGHTA, CDR2 FQGNSA, per germline. V lost 1 base and J lost 2, with 13 bases in between. CDR3 loop: CASSLVPRGFTDTQYF. As DNA, the CDR3 is TGTGCCAGCAGCTTAGTACCCCGTGGTTTCACAGATACGCAGTATTTT.